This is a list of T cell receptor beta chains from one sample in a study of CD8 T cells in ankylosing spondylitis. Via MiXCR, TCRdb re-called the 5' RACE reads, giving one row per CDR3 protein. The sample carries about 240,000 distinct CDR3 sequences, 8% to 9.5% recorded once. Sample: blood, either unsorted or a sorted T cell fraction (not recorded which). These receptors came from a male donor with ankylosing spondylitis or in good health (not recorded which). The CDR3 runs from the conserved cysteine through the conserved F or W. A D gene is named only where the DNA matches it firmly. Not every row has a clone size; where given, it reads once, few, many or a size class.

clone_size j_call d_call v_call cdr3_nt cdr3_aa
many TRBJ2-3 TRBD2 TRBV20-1 TGCAGTGCTATGGTTAGCGGGACAGATACGCAGTATTTT CSAMVSGTDTQYF
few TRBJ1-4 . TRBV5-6 TGTGCCAGCAGCGCTCAAGTGGGGGAACTGTTTTTT CASSAQVGELFF
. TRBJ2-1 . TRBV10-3 TGTGCCACTCGGGGCATTGAGCAGTTCTTC CATRGIEQFF
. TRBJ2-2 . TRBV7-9 TGTGCCAGCAGCTTTGGAAAAAAAAAGGGCACCGGGGAGCTGTTTTTT CASSFGKKKGTGELFF
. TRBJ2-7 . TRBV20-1 TGCAGTGCCACCCCCGGGGGTTACTACGAGCAGTACTTC CSATPGGYYEQYF
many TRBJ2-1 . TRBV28 TGTGCCAGCAGTTTAGTGGGAGGGGGATACAATGAGCAGTTCTTC CASSLVGGGYNEQFF
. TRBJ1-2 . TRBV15 TGTGCCACCAGCCCCGAGTGGGGGCAGGCGATCTATGGCTACACCTTC CATSPEWGQAIYGYTF
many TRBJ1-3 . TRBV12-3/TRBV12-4 TGTGCCAGCAGTTTCGGACAGAAGGCAAACACCATATATTTT CASSFGQKANTIYF
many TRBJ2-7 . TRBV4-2 TGTGCCAGCAGCCAAGAAGGGATGGGCTACGAGCAGTACTTC CASSQEGMGYEQYF
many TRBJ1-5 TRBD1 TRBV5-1 TGCGCCAGCAGCTTTACAGGGGACGGCAATCAGCCCCAGCATTTT CASSFTGDGNQPQHF
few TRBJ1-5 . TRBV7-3 TGTGCCAGCAGCTTATTGTCCCGGACCGAGGTTCATCAGCCCCAGCATTTT CASSLLSRTEVHQPQHF
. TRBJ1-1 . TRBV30 TGTGCCTGGAGCGGGATGAGCACTGAAGCTTTCTTT CAWSGMSTEAFF
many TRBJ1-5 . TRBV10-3 TGTGCCATCAGTGGAGGGGACGGTCGGCAGCCCCAGCATTTT CAISGGDGRQPQHF